Following are 7 T cell receptor beta chains from one sample sequenced in a study of T cell responses to AZD1222 COVID-19 vaccine. Profiled with immunoSEQ multiplex PCR; TCRdb holds only in-frame clones, not every one. The sample lists 100,000 to 140,000 clones; 70% to 90% were seen once. This sample comprised peripheral blood, obtained 28 days after the second AZD1222 dose. These receptors came from an adult who received the AZD1222 COVID-19 vaccine.

The V and J genes are TRBV3-1 (or the pseudogene TRBV3-2) and TRBJ1-4; 7 bases map to TRBD1. The CDR3 length is 14 residues. J lost 7 bases, V lost 5 bases, and 7 bases had no gene match. Germline V gives CDR1 LGHDT, CDR2 YNNKEL (reference sequence). CDR3 loop: CASSAGSGGEKLFF. DNA for the CDR3: TGTGCCAGCAGCGCAGGGTCAGGGGGTGAAAAACTGTTTTTT.

The rearrangement links TRBV5-6 to TRBJ2-7, with D perhaps TRBD1 (7 bases). The CDR3 totals 14 residues. Germline V gene sequence: CDR1 SGHDT, CDR2 YYEEEE. V was clipped by 4 bases and J by 5 bases, with 16 bases between them. CDR3 region: CASSHMDRRDEQYF. In DNA form, the CDR3 reads TGTGCCAGCAGCCACATGGACAGGAGGGACGAGCAGTACTTC.

The V call is TRBV5-1, the J call TRBJ2-5; D is possibly TRBD1 (7 bases). Looked up from germline, CDR1 is SGHRS and CDR2 is YFSETQ. Trimming pared 4 bases from V and 2 bases from J, leaving 12 bases between. The CDR3 extends over 14 amino acids. Here the CDR3 reads CASSPAGQQETQYF. The CDR3 DNA reads TGCGCCAGCAGCCCTGCGGGACAGCAAGAGACCCAGTACTTC.

The chain combines TRBV13 with TRBJ1-5; D perhaps matches TRBD1 (5 bases). There are 15 residues in the CDR3. Trimming shortened V by 3 bases and J by 3 bases, and 12 bases separated the two germline ends. CDR1 and CDR2 (germline): PRHDT, FYEKMQ (reference sequence). Here the CDR3 reads CASSFRARNNQPQHF. As DNA, the CDR3 is TGTGCCAGCAGCTTCAGGGCAAGGAACAATCAGCCCCAGCATTTT.

The chain is built from TRBV27 and TRBJ2-7, with D maybe TRBD2 (6 bases). Germline V gives CDR1 MNHEY, CDR2 SMNVEV (reference sequence). Trimming stripped 10 bases from V and 6 bases from J, with 28 bases between. There are 16 residues in the CDR3. CDR3 in DNA: TGTGCCACCTCACAGGTGGCCCCAAGAGGACTACGCGAGCAGTACTTC. This gives the protein CATSQVAPRGLREQYF.

The count of this clone is one. The chain couples TRBV13 to TRBJ1-1; D unresolved. In germline, CDR1 is PRHDT, CDR2 FYEKMQ (reference sequence). The CDR3 has 15 residues. The V end was cut by 1 base, the J end by 0 bases, with 9 bases between. The CDR3 nucleotides read TGTGCCAGCAGCTTAGAGGACGGAATGAACACTGAAGCTTTCTTT. Its translation is CASSLEDGMNTEAFF.

This chain links TRBV7-2 with TRBJ2-5, with unresolved D. The germline V gene has CDR1 SGHTA and CDR2 FQGNSA. The V end lost 1 base, the J end lost 5 bases, and 8 bases lay between the germline ends. The CDR3 covers 13 residues. CDR3 sequence reads: CASSLVVVETQYF. The CDR3 nucleotides read TGTGCCAGCAGCTTAGTGGTGGTGGAGACCCAGTACTTC.